The 21 T cell receptor beta chains given below trace back to one sample, sequenced in a study of human CD8 memory T cell subsets. By UMI-labeled 5' RACE, the TCR beta libraries were made. TCRdb reprocessed the 5' RACE reads, with one entry per CDR3 protein and no DNA. Recorded here are some 10,000 distinct CDR3 sequences; the top ten clones represent about 20%. Sample: CD8+ stem-like memory T cells (TSCM and TCM) sorted from PBMCs. Subset of the sample: stem-like memory CD8 T cells (TSTEM), CCR7+ PD-1- TIGIT-. Receptor source: a human donor in good health.

According to its frequency, this clonotype is medium-sized. V usage is TRBV7-9 and J usage is TRBJ1-1; there is no DNA to check the TCRdb D call of TRBD1. The germline gives CDR1 SEHNR, CDR2 FQNEAQ (reference sequence). This CDR3 comprises 12 residues. This CDR3 is CASSLRATEAFF.

This chain uses TRBV6-5 with TRBJ2-1; TCRdb calls TRBD2, which cannot be checked without DNA. This CDR3 spans 16 amino acids. From germline, CDR1 is MNHEY and CDR2 SVGAGI. Here the CDR3 reads CASKEGISGRYNEQFF.

The J gene is TRBJ1-1, the V gene TRBV4-3. The CDR3 contains 15 residues. Germline V lookup: CDR1 LGHNA, CDR2 YSLEER. The CDR3 here is CASSQDFASNTEAFF.

The chain employs TRBV6-6 and TRBJ2-1. This CDR3 spans 12 amino acids. Germline-derived CDR1 and CDR2 are MNHNY and SVGAGI (reference sequence). CDR3 protein: CASSAINRSQFF.

This chain links TRBV28 with TRBJ2-1; lacking DNA, the TRBD2 call made by TCRdb goes unchecked. The CDR3 covers 15 residues. Germline CDR1 and CDR2: MDHEN and SYDVKM. The CDR3 spells CASSFSKRGGNEQFF.

The rearrangement joins TRBV19 to TRBJ2-5; TCRdb returns TRBD1, unconfirmable since there is no DNA. Germline CDR1 LNHDA, CDR2 SQIVND (reference sequence). The CDR3 length is 15 residues. The CDR3 sequence is CASSSLGQGYETQYF.

The chain links TRBV7-3 to TRBJ2-2; TCRdb indicates TRBD2, and absent DNA this call remains unverified. The CDR3 is 16 amino acids. Per the germline V gene, CDR1 is SGHTA and CDR2 is FQGTGA. The CDR3 region is CASSLSTQRLGGELFF.

The J gene is TRBJ1-2, the V gene TRBV7-9; TCRdb gives TRBD1 as the D gene, but with no DNA this cannot be confirmed. This CDR3 has 16 amino acids. CDR1 and CDR2 (germline): SEHNR, FQNEAQ (reference sequence). CDR3 sequence: CASSPANRGRDYGYTF.

V gene TRBV12-3 or TRBV12-4 combines with J gene TRBJ1-5. The CDR3 has 14 residues. CDR3 sequence: CASSFKDRSQPQHF.

The chain carries TRBV11-1 and TRBJ2-7; the D gene TCRdb calls, TRBD1, cannot be checked with no DNA. Germline V gene sequence: CDR1 SGHAT, CDR2 FQDESV (reference sequence). The CDR3 loop spans 16 amino acids. The CDR3 region is CASSTSGAGASYEQYF.

This chain uses TRBV29-1 with TRBJ2-3; TCRdb selects TRBD2, and the lack of DNA leaves this call unchecked. This CDR3 spans 16 amino acids. Germline V gene data show CDR1 as SQVTM and CDR2 as ANQGSEA. Here the CDR3 reads CSVVPRLAGDTDTQYF.

The V call is TRBV7-9, the J call TRBJ2-7; no DNA is available, so the TRBD1 call from TCRdb remains unchecked. This CDR3 is built from 14 residues. Per germline, CDR1 SEHNR and CDR2 FQNEAQ (reference sequence). CDR3 region: CASSVLGGYYEQYF.

V and J are TRBV12-3 or TRBV12-4 and TRBJ1-4; as DNA is missing, the TRBD1 call by TCRdb cannot be tested. The CDR3 spans 16 residues. The CDR3 here is CASSLFPGATNEKLFF.

Considering frequency, this clonotype is medium-sized (0.01 to 0.1%). This chain uses TRBV7-3 with TRBJ2-1; the TCRdb D gene call, TRBD2, has no DNA to confirm it. Germline values: CDR1 SGHTA, CDR2 FQGTGA. The CDR3 sequence is 15 residues long. The CDR3 loop reads CASSLMGTSYNEQFF.

The rearrangement joins TRBV11-2 to TRBJ2-7; checking the TCRdb D call of TRBD2 is not possible without DNA. CDR3 length equals 17 residues. Per the germline V gene, CDR1 is SGHAT and CDR2 is FQNNGV. This CDR3 is CASSLATMTSGVYEQYF.

V gene TRBV7-9 combines with J gene TRBJ2-1; TCRdb reports TRBD1, a call that lacks DNA to check it against. Germline V CDR1 and CDR2: SEHNR, FQNEAQ (reference sequence). This CDR3 has 19 residues. CDR3 sequence reads: CASSLEAVVSGRAYNEQFF.

V and J are TRBV7-3 and TRBJ2-1; with no DNA, the TCRdb D assignment of TRBD2 cannot be verified. CDR1 is SGHTA and CDR2 is FQGTGA in the germline V gene. The CDR3 totals 14 residues. The CDR3 is CASSPGGPGNEQFF.

The J gene is TRBJ1-2, the V gene TRBV29-1. Germline V CDR1 and CDR2: SQVTM, ANQGSEA. The CDR3 runs to 13 residues. The chain's CDR3 is CSVGPGTNYGYTF.

CDR3 sequence: CASSPPTGFQPQHF. This rearrangement joins TRBV18 to TRBJ1-5; TCRdb lists TRBD1, though no DNA is available to test this call. CDR1 is KGHSH and CDR2 is LQKENI in the germline V gene. The CDR3 is made up of 14 amino acids.

The J gene is TRBJ2-3, the V gene TRBV15; TCRdb reports TRBD1, a call that lacks DNA to check it against. This CDR3 spans 18 amino acids. Per germline, CDR1 LNHNV and CDR2 YYDKDF (reference sequence). The CDR3 spells CATSRDRQGSPSTDTQYF.

The genes are TRBV15 and TRBJ2-2; TCRdb lists TRBD1, though no DNA is available to test this call. The CDR3 runs to 15 residues. Germline V CDR1 and CDR2: LNHNV, YYDKDF (reference sequence). This CDR3 reads CATSTGTVNTGELFF.